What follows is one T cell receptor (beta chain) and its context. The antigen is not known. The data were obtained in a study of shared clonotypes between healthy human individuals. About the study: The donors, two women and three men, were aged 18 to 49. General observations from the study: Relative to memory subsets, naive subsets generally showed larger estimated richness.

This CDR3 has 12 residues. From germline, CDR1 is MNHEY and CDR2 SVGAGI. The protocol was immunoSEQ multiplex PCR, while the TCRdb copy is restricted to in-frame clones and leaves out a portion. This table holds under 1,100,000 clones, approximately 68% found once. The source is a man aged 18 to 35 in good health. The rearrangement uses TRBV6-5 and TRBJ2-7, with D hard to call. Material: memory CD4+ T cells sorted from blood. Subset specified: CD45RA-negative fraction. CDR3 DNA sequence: TGTGCGGTAAAGGGCAGATCCTACGAGCAGTACTTC. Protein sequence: CAVKGRSYEQYF.